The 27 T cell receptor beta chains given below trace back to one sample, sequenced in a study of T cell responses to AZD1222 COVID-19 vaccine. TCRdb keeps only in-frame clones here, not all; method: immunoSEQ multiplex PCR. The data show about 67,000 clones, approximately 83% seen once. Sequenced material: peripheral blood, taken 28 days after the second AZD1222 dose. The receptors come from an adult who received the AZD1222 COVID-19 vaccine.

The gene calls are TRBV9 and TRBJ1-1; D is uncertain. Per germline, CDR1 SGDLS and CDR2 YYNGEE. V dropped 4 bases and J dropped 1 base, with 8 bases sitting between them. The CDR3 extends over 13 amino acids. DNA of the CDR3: TGTGCCAGCAGCCCCGGGCGGAACACTGAAGCTTTCTTT. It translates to CASSPGRNTEAFF.

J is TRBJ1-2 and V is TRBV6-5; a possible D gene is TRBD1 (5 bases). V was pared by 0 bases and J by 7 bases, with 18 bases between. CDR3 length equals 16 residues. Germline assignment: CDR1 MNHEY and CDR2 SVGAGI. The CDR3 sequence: CASSYSRDLPAGGYTF. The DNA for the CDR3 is TGTGCCAGCAGTTACTCGAGGGACCTCCCGGCTGGTGGCTACACCTTC.

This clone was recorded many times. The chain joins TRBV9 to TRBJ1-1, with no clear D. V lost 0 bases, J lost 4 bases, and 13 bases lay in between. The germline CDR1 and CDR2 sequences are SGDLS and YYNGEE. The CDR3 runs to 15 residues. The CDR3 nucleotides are TGTGCCAGCAGCGTAGTTGGAGGGATCGGCACTGAAGCTTTCTTT. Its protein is CASSVVGGIGTEAFF. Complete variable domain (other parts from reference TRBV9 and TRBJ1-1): DSGVTQTPKHLITATGQRVTLRCSPRSGDLSVYWYQQSLDQGLQFLIQYYNGEERAKGNILERFSAQQFPDLHSELNLSSLELGDSALYFCASSVVGGIGTEAFFGQGTRLTVV.

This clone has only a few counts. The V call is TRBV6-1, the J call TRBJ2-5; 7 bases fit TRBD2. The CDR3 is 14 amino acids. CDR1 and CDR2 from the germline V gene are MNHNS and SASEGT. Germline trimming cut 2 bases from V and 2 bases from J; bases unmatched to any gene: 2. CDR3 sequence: CASSELADQETQYF. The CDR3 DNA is TGTGCCAGCAGTGAACTAGCGGATCAAGAGACCCAGTACTTC.

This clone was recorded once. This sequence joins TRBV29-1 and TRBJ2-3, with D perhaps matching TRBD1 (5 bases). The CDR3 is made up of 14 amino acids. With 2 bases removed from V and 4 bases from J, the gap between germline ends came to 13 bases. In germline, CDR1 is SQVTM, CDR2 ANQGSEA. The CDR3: CSVEQGSRADTQYF. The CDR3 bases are TGCAGCGTTGAACAGGGTAGTAGGGCAGATACGCAGTATTTT.

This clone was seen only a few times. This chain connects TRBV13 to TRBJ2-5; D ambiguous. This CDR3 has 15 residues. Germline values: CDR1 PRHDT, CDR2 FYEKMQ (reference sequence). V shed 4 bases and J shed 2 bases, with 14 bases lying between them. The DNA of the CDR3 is TGTGCCAGCAGCTCCCGCCGTTCGACGCAAGAGACCCAGTACTTC. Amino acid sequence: CASSSRRSTQETQYF.

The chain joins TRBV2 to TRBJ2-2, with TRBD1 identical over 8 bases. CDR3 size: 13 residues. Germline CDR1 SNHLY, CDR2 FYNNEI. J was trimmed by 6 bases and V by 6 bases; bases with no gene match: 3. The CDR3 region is CASRDRESGELFF. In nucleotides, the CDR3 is TGTGCCAGCAGGGACAGGGAATCCGGGGAGCTGTTTTTT.

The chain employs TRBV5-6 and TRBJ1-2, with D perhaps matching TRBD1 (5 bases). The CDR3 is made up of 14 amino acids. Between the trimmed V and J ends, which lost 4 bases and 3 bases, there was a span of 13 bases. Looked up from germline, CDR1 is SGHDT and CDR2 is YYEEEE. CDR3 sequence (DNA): TGTGCCAGCAGCCGGGACGGCCAATACTATGGCTACACCTTC. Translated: CASSRDGQYYGYTF.

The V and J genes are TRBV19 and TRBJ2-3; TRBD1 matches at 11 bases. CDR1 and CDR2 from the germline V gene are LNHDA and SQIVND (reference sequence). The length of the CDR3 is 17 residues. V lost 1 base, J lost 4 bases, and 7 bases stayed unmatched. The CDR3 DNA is TGTGCCAGTAGTATAGTAGGGGGACAGGGGGTAGCAGATACGCAGTATTTT. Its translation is CASSIVGGQGVADTQYF.

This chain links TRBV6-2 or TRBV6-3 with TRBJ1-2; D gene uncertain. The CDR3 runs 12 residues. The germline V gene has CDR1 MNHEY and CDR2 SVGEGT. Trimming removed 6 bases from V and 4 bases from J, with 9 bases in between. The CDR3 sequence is CASSPSPYGYTF. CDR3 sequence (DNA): TGTGCCAGCAGCCCGTCCCCCTATGGCTACACCTTC.

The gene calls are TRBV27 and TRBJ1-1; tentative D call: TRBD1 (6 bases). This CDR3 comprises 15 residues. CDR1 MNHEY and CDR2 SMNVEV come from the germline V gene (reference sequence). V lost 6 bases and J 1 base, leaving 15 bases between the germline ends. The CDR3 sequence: CASSPGWGQNTEAFF. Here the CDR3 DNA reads TGTGCCAGCAGCCCCGGGTGGGGGCAGAACACTGAAGCTTTCTTT.

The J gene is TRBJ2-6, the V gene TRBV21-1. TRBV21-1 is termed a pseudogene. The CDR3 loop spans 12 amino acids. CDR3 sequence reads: CASCSGANVLTF. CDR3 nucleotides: TGTGCCAGCTGCTCTGGGGCCAACGTCCTGACTTTC.

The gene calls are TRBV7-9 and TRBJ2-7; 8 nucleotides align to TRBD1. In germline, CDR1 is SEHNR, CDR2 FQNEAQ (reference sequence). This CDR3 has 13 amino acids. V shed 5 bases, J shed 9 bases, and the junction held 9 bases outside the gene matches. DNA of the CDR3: TGTGCCAGCAGCCGGGACAGGAATCGGGTGCAGTACTTC. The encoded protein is CASSRDRNRVQYF.

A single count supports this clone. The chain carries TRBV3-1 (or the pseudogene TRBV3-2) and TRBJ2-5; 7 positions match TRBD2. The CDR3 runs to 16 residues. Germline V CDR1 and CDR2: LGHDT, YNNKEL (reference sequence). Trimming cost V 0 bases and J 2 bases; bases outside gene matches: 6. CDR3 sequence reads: CASSQDLGSGQETQYF. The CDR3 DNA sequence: TGTGCCAGCAGCCAAGATCTGGGTAGCGGGCAAGAGACCCAGTACTTC.

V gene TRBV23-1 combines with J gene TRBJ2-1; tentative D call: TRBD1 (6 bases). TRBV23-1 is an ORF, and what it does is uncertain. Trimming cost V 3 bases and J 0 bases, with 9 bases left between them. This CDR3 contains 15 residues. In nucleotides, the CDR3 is TGCGCCAGCAGTCAGGACAGACACTCCTACAATGAGCAGTTCTTC. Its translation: CASSQDRHSYNEQFF.

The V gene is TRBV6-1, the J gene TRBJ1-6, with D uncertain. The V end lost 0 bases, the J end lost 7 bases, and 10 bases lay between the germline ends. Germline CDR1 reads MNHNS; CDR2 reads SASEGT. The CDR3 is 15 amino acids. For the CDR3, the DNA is TGTGCCAGCAGTGAAGCCGGCAGGTCCAATTCACCCCTCCACTTT. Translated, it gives CASSEAGRSNSPLHF.

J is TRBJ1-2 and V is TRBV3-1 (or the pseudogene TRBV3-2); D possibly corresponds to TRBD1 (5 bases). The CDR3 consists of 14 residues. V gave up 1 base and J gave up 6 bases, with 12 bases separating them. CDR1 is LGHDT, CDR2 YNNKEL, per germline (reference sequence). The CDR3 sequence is CASSQVSGVNGYTF. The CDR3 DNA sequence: TGTGCCAGCAGCCAAGTATCGGGGGTGAATGGCTACACCTTC.

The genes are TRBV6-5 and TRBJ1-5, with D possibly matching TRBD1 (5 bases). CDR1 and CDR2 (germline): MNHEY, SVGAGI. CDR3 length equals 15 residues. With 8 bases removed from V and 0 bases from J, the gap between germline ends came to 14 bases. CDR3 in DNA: TGTGCCAGCGACCCCAGGGCGGATAGCAATCAGCCCCAGCATTTT. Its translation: CASDPRADSNQPQHF.

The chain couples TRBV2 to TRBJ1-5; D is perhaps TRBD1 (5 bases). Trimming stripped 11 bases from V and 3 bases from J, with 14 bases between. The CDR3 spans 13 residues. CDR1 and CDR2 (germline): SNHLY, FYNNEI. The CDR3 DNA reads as TGTGCCGGAACCCTGGGGGTCAATCAGCCCCAGCATTTT. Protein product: CAGTLGVNQPQHF.

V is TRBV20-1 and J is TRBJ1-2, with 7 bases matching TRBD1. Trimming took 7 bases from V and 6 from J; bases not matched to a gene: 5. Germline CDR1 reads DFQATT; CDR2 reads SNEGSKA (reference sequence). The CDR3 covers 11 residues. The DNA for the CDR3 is TGCAGTGTTCCACAGGGGAATGGCTACACCTTC. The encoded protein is CSVPQGNGYTF.

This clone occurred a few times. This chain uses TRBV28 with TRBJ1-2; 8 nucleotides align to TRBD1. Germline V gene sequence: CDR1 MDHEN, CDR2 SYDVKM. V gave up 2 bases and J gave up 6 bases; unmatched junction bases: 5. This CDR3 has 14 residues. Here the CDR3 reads CASSLVTGDDGYTF. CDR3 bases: TGTGCCAGCAGTTTAGTGACAGGGGACGATGGCTACACCTTC.

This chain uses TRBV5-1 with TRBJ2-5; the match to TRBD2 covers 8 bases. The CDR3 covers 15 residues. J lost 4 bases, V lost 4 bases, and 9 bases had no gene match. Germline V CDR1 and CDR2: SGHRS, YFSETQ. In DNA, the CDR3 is TGCGCCAGCAGCATACAAGGGACTAGTGCAGAGACCCAGTACTTC. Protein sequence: CASSIQGTSAETQYF.

CDR3 region: CASSVSGGSPLHF. The CDR3 DNA reads TGTGCCAGCAGCGTTTCAGGAGGCTCACCCCTCCACTTT. V and J are TRBV6-5 and TRBJ1-6; D unresolved. The V end was cut by 6 bases, the J end by 10 bases, with 13 bases between. Germline V gene data show CDR1 as MNHEY and CDR2 as SVGAGI. The CDR3 loop spans 13 amino acids.

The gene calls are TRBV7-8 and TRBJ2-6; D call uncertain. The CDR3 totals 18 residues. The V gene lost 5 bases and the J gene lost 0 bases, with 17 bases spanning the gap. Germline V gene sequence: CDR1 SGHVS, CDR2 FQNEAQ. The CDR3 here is CASSPGRALHSGANVLTF. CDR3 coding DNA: TGTGCCAGCAGCCCTGGAAGGGCCCTTCACTCTGGGGCCAACGTCCTGACTTTC.

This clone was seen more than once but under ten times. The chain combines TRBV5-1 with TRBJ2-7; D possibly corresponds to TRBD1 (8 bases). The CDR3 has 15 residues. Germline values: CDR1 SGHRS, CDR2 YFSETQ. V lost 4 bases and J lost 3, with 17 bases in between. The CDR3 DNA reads TGCGCCAGCAGCGTCAGCGGGACAGGATACTACGAGCAGTACTTC. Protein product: CASSVSGTGYYEQYF. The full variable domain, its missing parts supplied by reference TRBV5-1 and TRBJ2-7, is KAGVTQTPRYLIKTRGQQVTLSCSPISGHRSVSWYQQTPGQGLQFLFEYFSETQRNKGNFPGRFSGRQFSNSRSEMNVSTLELGDSALYLCASSVSGTGYYEQYFGPGTRLTVT.

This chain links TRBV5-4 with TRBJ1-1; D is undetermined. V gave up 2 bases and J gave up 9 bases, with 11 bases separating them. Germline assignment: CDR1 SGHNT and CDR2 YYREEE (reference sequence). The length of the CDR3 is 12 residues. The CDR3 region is CASSFRKDKAFF. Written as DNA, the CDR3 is TGTGCCAGCAGCTTTCGAAAGGATAAAGCTTTCTTT.

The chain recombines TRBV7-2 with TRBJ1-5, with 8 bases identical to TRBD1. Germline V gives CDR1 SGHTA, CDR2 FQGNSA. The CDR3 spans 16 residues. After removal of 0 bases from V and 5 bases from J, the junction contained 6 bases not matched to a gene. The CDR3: CASSLASGQGYQPQHF. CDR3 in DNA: TGTGCCAGCAGCTTAGCTTCTGGACAGGGCTATCAGCCCCAGCATTTT.